A selection of T cell receptor beta chains follows, all from one sample in a study of T cells in Graves' hyperthyroidism and ophthalmopathy. MiXCR was run by TCRdb on the multiplex PCR reads, yielding one entry per CDR3 protein. The data hold roughly 750,000 distinct CDR3 sequences, with about 15% observed a single time. Sequenced material: blood. These receptors originate from a man aged 18 to 35 with Graves' hyperthyroidism. Both conserved end residues are part of each CDR3. A D gene is named only where the DNA matches it firmly. Clone size is not always given. Where it is, it says once, few, many or a class for expanded clones.

D | J | size | V | DNA | CDR3
TRBD2 | TRBJ2-1 | few | TRBV5-1 | TGCGCCAGCAGCTTAAGGACTAGCGGGTTTCTCACCTACAATGAGCAGTTCTTC | CASSLRTSGFLTYNEQFF
NA | TRBJ1-6 | few | TRBV6-1 | TGTGCCAGCAGTGAGACAGGTTCTAATTCACCCCTCCACTTT | CASSETGSNSPLHF
TRBD2 | TRBJ2-1 | NA | TRBV28 | TGTGCCAGCAGTTTTTGGGGCGGGGGACTAGCGGGAGGCAATGAGCAGTTCTTC | CASSFWGGGLAGGNEQFF
NA | TRBJ1-5 | once | TRBV18 | TGTGCCAGCTCGTCCGAGACAGTTAGCAATCAGCCCCAGCATTTT | CASSSETVSNQPQHF
TRBD2 | TRBJ2-7 | NA | TRBV6-2/TRBV6-3 | TGTGCCAGCAGTTACTCGGAAGCGGGAGCGTCCTACGAGCAGTACTTC | CASSYSEAGASYEQYF
NA | TRBJ2-1 | many | TRBV28 | TGTGCCACCCGTCGACTAGATCGCAATGAGCAGTTCTTC | CATRRLDRNEQFF
NA | TRBJ2-7 | few | TRBV28 | TGTGCCAGCAGTACGACAGAATACGAGCAGTACTTC | CASSTTEYEQYF
NA | TRBJ1-2 | many | TRBV4-2 | TGTGCCAGCAGCCAAGATAGTTCGGGGACGTCGGTGTATGGCTACACCTTC | CASSQDSSGTSVYGYTF
TRBD1 | TRBJ1-4 | many | TRBV28 | TGTGCCAGCAGTTTAGGGCTACAGGGGTATAATGAAAAACTGTTTTTT | CASSLGLQGYNEKLFF
NA | TRBJ2-1 | NA | TRBV6-1 | TGTGCCACCATGTCGGACAAGGCGGATGAGCAGTTCTTC | CATMSDKADEQFF
TRBD1 | TRBJ2-1 | few | TRBV11-2 | TGTGCCAGCAGGAGACAGGGGCTTAGCTCCTACAATGAGCAGTTCTTC | CASRRQGLSSYNEQFF
NA | TRBJ1-6 | NA | TRBV28 | TGTGCCAGCACGTGGGATAGCTCCTATAATTCACCCCTCCACTTT | CASTWDSSYNSPLHF
NA | TRBJ1-2 | many | TRBV6-6 | TGTGCCAGCAGTTACTCAGGGGTTCAGTATGGCTACACCTTC | CASSYSGVQYGYTF
NA | TRBJ2-3 | NA | TRBV4-2 | TGTGCCAGCAGCCCCAGAGCGGAAGTCACAGATACGCAGTATTTT | CASSPRAEVTDTQYF
NA | TRBJ2-7 | NA | TRBV5-1 | TGCGCCAGCAAAAGGGGGCCTAGCGGATCCTACGAGCAGTACTTC | CASKRGPSGSYEQYF
TRBD1 | TRBJ1-1 | NA | TRBV5-1 | TGCGCCAGCAGCTTCGGCAGGGGGCTTTCTGAAGCTTTCTTT | CASSFGRGLSEAFF
NA | TRBJ2-1 | NA | TRBV20-1 | TGCAGTGCTAGACCCGAGTATGACAATGAGCAGTTCTTC | CSARPEYDNEQFF
NA | TRBJ1-1 | many | TRBV3-1 | TGTGCCAGCAGCCAAGAGAACACGCGAACTGAAGCTTTCTTT | CASSQENTRTEAFF
NA | TRBJ1-1 | NA | TRBV29-1 | TGCAGCGTTGTATCCCCAGGGAGCAAGGGAGCTTTCTTT | CSVVSPGSKGAFF
TRBD1 | TRBJ1-5 | many | TRBV29-1 | TGCAGCGTTGCTTACGACAGGGGTGGAGGCCAGCCCCAGCATTTT | CSVAYDRGGGQPQHF
NA | TRBJ2-7 | NA | TRBV5-4 | TGTGCCAGCAGCCCACGGGCCCAGTCCTACGAGCAGTACTTC | CASSPRAQSYEQYF
TRBD2 | TRBJ2-7 | few | TRBV20-1 | TGCAGTGCTAGCACCCAACTAGCGCCAAGCTCCTACGAGCAGTACTTC | CSASTQLAPSSYEQYF
NA | TRBJ1-6 | NA | TRBV6-5 | TGTGCCAGCAGTTACGTCCGCAGCGAGACAGGACCTAATTCACCCCTCCACTTT | CASSYVRSETGPNSPLHF
NA | TRBJ2-7 | many | TRBV28 | TGTGCCAGCAGACAACAGGGACTCGAGCAGTACTTC | CASRQQGLEQYF
TRBD2 | TRBJ2-1 | few | TRBV4-1 | TGCGCCAGCCGGCGTCAGGGAGGGCGGAACAATGAGCAGTTCTTC | CASRRQGGRNNEQFF
NA | TRBJ2-2 | NA | TRBV7-3 | TGTGCCAGCAGTCTCGCTAGCCAGGGTAGCACCGGGGAGCTGTTTTTT | CASSLASQGSTGELFF
NA | TRBJ2-7 | many | TRBV6-6 | TGTGCCAGCAGTTACACCGACGACTCCTACGAGCAGTACTTC | CASSYTDDSYEQYF
TRBD2 | TRBJ2-1 | NA | TRBV7-2 | TGTGCCAGCAGCGCGGGACTAGCGAGGAGTGAGCAGTTCTTC | CASSAGLARSEQFF
NA | TRBJ2-7 | few | TRBV28 | TGTGCCAGCGGGGTTGTCTACGAGCAGTACTTC | CASGVVYEQYF
NA | TRBJ1-2 | NA | TRBV25-1 | TGTGCCAGCACCGAGGGAGGAGCGGGAACCTTC | CASTEGGAGTF
TRBD1 | TRBJ2-7 | few | TRBV5-1 | TGCGCCAGCAGGGGGACAGCCAACTCCTACGAGCAGTACTTC | CASRGTANSYEQYF
NA | TRBJ2-7 | many | TRBV7-2 | TGTGCCAGCAGCAAACAACCCGGGCACACCCAGTACGAGCAGTACTTC | CASSKQPGHTQYEQYF
NA | TRBJ2-3 | many | TRBV11-2 | TGTGCCAGCAGCCGAGGAAACACAGATACGCAGTATTTT | CASSRGNTDTQYF
TRBD1 | TRBJ2-1 | few | TRBV18 | TGTGCCAGCTCATCCTCGCCTGACAGGGGAAATGAGCAGTTCTTC | CASSSSPDRGNEQFF
TRBD1 | TRBJ2-2 | few | TRBV19 | TGTGCCAGTACTAATACCCGGACAGGGCGTACCGGGGAGCTGTTTTTT | CASTNTRTGRTGELFF
TRBD2 | TRBJ2-3 | many | TRBV7-9 | TGTGCCAGCAGCTTACAAGCGGCGGGGGTTACAGATACGCAGTATTTT | CASSLQAAGVTDTQYF
NA | TRBJ2-2 | NA | TRBV4-1 | TGCGCCAGCAGAGGAGGGCAGAACACCGGGGAGCTGTTTTTT | CASRGGQNTGELFF
TRBD2 | TRBJ2-2 | many | TRBV9 | TGTGCCAGCAGCGTAGCGGGAGGCAACACCGGGGAGCTGTTTTTT | CASSVAGGNTGELFF
TRBD1 | TRBJ2-3 | many | TRBV9 | TGTGCCAGCAGCGCGGGACAGGGGGCGTCAGATACGCAGTATTTT | CASSAGQGASDTQYF
NA | TRBJ2-2 | NA | TRBV20-1 | TGCAGTGCTAGAGGGACAGCGAACACCGGGGAGCTGTTTTTT | CSARGTANTGELFF
TRBD2 | TRBJ2-7 | many | TRBV9 | TGTGCCAGCAGCGTCGGGACTAGCGGTTACGAGCAGTACTTC | CASSVGTSGYEQYF
TRBD1 | TRBJ2-1 | many | TRBV5-1 | TGCGCCAGCAGCTTGAATCGACAGGGGGACAATGAGCAGTTCTTC | CASSLNRQGDNEQFF
NA | TRBJ2-2 | many | TRBV20-1 | TGCAGTGGTCCAGAAAACACCGGGGAGCTGTTTTTT | CSGPENTGELFF
TRBD1 | TRBJ2-3 | NA | TRBV20-1 | TGCAGTGCTAGAGACCCGGACAGGGGCGCATTCACAGATACGCAGTATTTT | CSARDPDRGAFTDTQYF
TRBD2 | TRBJ2-7 | few | TRBV20-1 | TGCAGTGCTAGTGCGCTAGCGGGGTTCTCCTACGAGCAGTACTTC | CSASALAGFSYEQYF
NA | TRBJ2-5 | few | TRBV30 | TGTGCCTGGACTCACCAAGAGACCCAGTACTTC | CAWTHQETQYF
NA | TRBJ2-7 | many | TRBV7-2 | TGTGCCAGCAGCCGGTCCGCAGGAAGCTCCTACGAGCAGTACTTC | CASSRSAGSSYEQYF
NA | TRBJ1-1 | NA | TRBV11-1 | TGTGCCAGCAGCTTAACACCGGACCTAAACACTGAAGCTTTCTTT | CASSLTPDLNTEAFF
TRBD2 | TRBJ2-1 | few | TRBV20-1 | TGCAGTGCTAAGGGGCCCGAGGCGGGAGGGTCCCCCAATGAGCAGTTCTTC | CSAKGPEAGGSPNEQFF
NA | TRBJ1-4 | many | TRBV2 | TGTGCCAGCAGTGACATTACAGGGAGGGAAGAAAAACTGTTTTTT | CASSDITGREEKLFF
NA | TRBJ2-5 | many | TRBV11-2 | TGTGCCAGCAGCGACAGGAGCCAAGAGACCCAGTACTTC | CASSDRSQETQYF